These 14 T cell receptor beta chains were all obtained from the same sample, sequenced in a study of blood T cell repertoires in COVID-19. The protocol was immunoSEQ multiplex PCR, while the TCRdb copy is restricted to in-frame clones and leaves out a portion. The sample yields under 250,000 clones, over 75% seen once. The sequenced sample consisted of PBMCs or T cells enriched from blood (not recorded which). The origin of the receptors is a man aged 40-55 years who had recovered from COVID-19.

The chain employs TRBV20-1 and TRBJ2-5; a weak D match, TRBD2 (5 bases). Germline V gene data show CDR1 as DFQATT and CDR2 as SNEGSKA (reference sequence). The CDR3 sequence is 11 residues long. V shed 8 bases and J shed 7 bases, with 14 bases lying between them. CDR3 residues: CSLRLAGTQYF. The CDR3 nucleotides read TGCAGTCTTCGGCTAGCAGGGACCCAGTACTTC.

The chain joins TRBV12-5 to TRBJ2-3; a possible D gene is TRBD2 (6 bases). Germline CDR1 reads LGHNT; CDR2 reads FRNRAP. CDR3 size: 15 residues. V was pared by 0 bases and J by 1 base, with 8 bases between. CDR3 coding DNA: TGTGCTAGTGGTTTGGTAGCTAGCGGCACAGATACGCAGTATTTT. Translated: CASGLVASGTDTQYF.

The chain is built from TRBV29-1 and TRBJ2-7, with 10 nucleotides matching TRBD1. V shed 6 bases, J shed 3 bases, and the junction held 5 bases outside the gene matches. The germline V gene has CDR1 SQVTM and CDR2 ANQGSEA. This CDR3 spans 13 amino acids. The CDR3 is CSVTRTGGYEQYF. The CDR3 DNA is TGCAGCGTCACGAGGACAGGGGGCTACGAGCAGTACTTC.

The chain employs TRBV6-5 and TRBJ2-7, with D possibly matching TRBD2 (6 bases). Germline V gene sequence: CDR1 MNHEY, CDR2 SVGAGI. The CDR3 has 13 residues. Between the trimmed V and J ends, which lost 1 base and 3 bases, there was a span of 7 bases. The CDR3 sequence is CASSYYSGYEQYF. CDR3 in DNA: TGTGCCAGCAGTTACTATAGCGGCTACGAGCAGTACTTC.

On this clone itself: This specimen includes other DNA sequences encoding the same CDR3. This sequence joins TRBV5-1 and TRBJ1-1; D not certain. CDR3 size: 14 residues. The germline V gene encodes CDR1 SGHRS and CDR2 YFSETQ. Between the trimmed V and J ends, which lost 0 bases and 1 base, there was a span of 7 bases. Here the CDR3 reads CASSLGTGNTEAFF. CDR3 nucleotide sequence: TGCGCCAGCAGCTTGGGTACCGGGAACACTGAAGCTTTCTTT.

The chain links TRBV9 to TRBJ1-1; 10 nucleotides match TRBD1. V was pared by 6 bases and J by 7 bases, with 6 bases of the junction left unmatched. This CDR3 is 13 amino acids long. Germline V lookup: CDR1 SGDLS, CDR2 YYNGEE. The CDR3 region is CASTRGQGIEAFF. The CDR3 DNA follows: TGTGCCAGCACCCGGGGACAGGGGATTGAAGCTTTCTTT.

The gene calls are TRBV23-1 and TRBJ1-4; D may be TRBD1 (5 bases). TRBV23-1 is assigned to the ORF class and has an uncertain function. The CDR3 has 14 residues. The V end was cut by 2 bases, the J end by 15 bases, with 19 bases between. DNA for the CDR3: TGCGCCAGCAGTCAACCAGGGCGCGAGATCAGGTTGTTTTTT. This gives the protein CASSQPGREIRLFF.

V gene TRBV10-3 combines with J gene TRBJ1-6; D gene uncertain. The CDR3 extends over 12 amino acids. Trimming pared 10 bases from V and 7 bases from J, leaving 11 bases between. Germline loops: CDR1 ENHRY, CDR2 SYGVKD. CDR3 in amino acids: CATKRENSPLHF. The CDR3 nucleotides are TGTGCCACCAAGCGGGAGAATTCACCCCTCCACTTT.

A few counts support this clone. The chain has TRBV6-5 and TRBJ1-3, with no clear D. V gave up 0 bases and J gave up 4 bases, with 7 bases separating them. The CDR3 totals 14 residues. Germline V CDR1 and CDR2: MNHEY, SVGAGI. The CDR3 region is CASSYSRQGNTIYF. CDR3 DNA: TGTGCCAGCAGTTACTCGCGACAAGGAAACACCATATATTTT.

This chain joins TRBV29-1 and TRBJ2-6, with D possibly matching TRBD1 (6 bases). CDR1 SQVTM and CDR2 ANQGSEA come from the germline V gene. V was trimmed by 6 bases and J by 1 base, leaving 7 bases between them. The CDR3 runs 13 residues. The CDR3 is CSVTGSGANVLTF. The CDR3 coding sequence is TGCAGCGTAACAGGGTCTGGGGCCAACGTCCTGACTTTC.

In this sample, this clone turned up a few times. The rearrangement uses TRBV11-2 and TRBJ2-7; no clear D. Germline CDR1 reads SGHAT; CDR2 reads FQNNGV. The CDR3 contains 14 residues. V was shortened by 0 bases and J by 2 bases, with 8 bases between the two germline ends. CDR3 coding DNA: TGTGCCAGCAGCTTAGAGGCCCTGACCTACGAGCAGTACTTC. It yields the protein CASSLEALTYEQYF.

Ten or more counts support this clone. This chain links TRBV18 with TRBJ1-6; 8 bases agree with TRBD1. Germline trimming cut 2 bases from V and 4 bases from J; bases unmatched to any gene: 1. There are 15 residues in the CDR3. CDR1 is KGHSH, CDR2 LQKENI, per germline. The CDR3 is CASSPGQGYNSPLHF. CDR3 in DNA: TGTGCCAGCTCACCAGGACAGGGATATAATTCACCCCTCCACTTT.

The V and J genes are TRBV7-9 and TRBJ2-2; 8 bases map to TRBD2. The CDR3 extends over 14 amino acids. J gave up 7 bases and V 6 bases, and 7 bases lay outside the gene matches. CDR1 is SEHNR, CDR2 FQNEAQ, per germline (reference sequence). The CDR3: CASRQTSDSGELFF. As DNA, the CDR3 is TGTGCCAGCAGACAGACTAGCGATAGCGGGGAGCTGTTTTTT.

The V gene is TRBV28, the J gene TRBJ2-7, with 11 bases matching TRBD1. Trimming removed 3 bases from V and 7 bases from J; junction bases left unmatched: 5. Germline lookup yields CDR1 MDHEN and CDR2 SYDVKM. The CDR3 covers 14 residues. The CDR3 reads CASSFGDRGIEQYF. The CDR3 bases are TGTGCCAGCAGTTTCGGGGACAGGGGGATAGAGCAGTACTTC.